The rows below give T cell receptor beta chains drawn from one sample of a study of blood T cell repertoires in COVID-19. Assay used: immunoSEQ multiplex PCR; TCRdb lists only in-frame clones, some missing. The sample comprises approximately 220,000 clones, roughly 84% of which are singletons, and more than 2% rests with the top ten. The material sequenced was peripheral blood. These receptor sequences come from a woman aged 55-69 years with acute or convalescent COVID-19. Both conserved end residues are part of each CDR3. Fields, in order: CDR3 protein, CDR3 DNA, clone size, V gene, D gene, J gene. A D gene is named only where the DNA matches it firmly. Only some rows state a clone size, as once, few, many or a class for expanded clones.

CDR3: CASKRDREYEQFF
DNA: TGTGCCAGCAAAAGGGACAGGGAATATGAGCAGTTCTTC
size: .
V: TRBV6-5
D: TRBD1
J: TRBJ2-1

CDR3: CASSPRGEQFF
DNA: TGTGCCAGCAGTCCGAGAGGTGAGCAGTTCTTC
size: .
V: TRBV12-3/TRBV12-4
D: .
J: TRBJ2-1

CDR3: CASSRDHRDSPLHF
DNA: TGTGCCAGCAGTCGAGACCACAGGGATTCACCCCTCCACTTT
size: .
V: TRBV7-2
D: .
J: TRBJ1-6

CDR3: CASSPTSSSTDTQYF
DNA: TGTGCCAGCAGCCCTACTTCATCTAGCACAGATACGCAGTATTTT
size: .
V: TRBV7-2
D: .
J: TRBJ2-3

CDR3: CASAASGRSTGELFF
DNA: TGTGCCAGCGCCGCCAGCGGGAGGAGCACCGGGGAGCTGTTTTTT
size: .
V: TRBV14
D: TRBD2
J: TRBJ2-2

CDR3: CASSETGAYEQYF
DNA: TGCGCCAGCAGCGAGACAGGGGCCTACGAGCAGTACTTC
size: few
V: TRBV5-1
D: TRBD1
J: TRBJ2-7

CDR3: CASSVAGGLLSTDTQYF
DNA: TGTGCCAGCAGCGTAGCGGGGGGACTCCTTAGCACAGATACGCAGTATTTT
size: few
V: TRBV9
D: TRBD2
J: TRBJ2-3

CDR3: CASNTGTKNLNTEAFF
DNA: TGTGCCAGCAACACAGGAACAAAGAACCTGAACACTGAAGCTTTCTTT
size: .
V: TRBV7-9
D: .
J: TRBJ1-1

CDR3: CASSEAAGGIYGYTF
DNA: TGTGCCAGCAGTGAAGCGGCCGGGGGGATCTATGGCTACACCTTC
size: .
V: TRBV6-1
D: .
J: TRBJ1-2

CDR3: CASSLDGGAPGNTIYF
DNA: TGCGCCAGCAGCTTGGATGGGGGGGCCCCTGGAAACACCATATATTTT
size: once
V: TRBV5-1
D: .
J: TRBJ1-3

CDR3: CASSLGGGNQPQHF
DNA: TGTGCCAGCAGTTTAGGGGGAGGGAATCAGCCCCAGCATTTT
size: .
V: TRBV27
D: .
J: TRBJ1-5

CDR3: CASSTQVLYGYTF
DNA: TGTGCCAGTTCTACGCAGGTTCTCTATGGCTACACCTTC
size: .
V: TRBV2
D: .
J: TRBJ1-2

CDR3: CASSLLGGNTEAFF
DNA: TGTGCCAGCAGCCTACTGGGGGGGAACACTGAAGCTTTCTTT
size: .
V: TRBV7-9
D: .
J: TRBJ1-1

CDR3: CSVEVPRTEYYGYTF
DNA: TGCAGCGTTGAAGTCCCTCGGACAGAATACTATGGCTACACCTTC
size: .
V: TRBV29-1
D: .
J: TRBJ1-2

CDR3: CASSMGLGPLGYTF
DNA: TGTGCCAGTAGTATGGGGCTAGGACCCCTGGGCTACACCTTC
size: .
V: TRBV19
D: .
J: TRBJ1-2

CDR3: CASSPHWDTPSSPLHF
DNA: TGCGCCAGCAGCCCTCATTGGGACACCCCCAGTTCACCCCTCCACTTT
size: few
V: TRBV5-1
D: .
J: TRBJ1-6

CDR3: CAISASGNTEAFF
DNA: TGTGCCATCAGTGCCTCAGGGAACACTGAAGCTTTCTTT
size: .
V: TRBV10-3
D: .
J: TRBJ1-1

CDR3: CASRHRQGDFTGELFF
DNA: TGTGCCAGCAGGCACCGACAGGGGGATTTCACCGGGGAGCTGTTTTTT
size: .
V: TRBV27
D: TRBD1
J: TRBJ2-2

CDR3: CASSQVASYGQWETQYF
DNA: TGTGCCAGCAGCCAAGTAGCTTCTTACGGACAATGGGAGACCCAGTACTTC
size: .
V: TRBV14
D: .
J: TRBJ2-5

CDR3: CASRGLYEKLFF
DNA: TGTGCCAGCAGAGGACTTTATGAAAAACTGTTTTTT
size: .
V: TRBV6-5
D: .
J: TRBJ1-4

CDR3: CASSLVGTSGGKETQYF
DNA: TGTGCCAGCAGCTTGGTGGGGACTAGCGGGGGAAAAGAGACCCAGTACTTC
size: .
V: TRBV5-6
D: TRBD2
J: TRBJ2-5

CDR3: CASTRQPLGTDTQYF
DNA: TGTGCCAGCACAAGACAGCCCTTGGGAACAGATACGCAGTATTTT
size: .
V: TRBV6-5
D: .
J: TRBJ2-3

CDR3: CASSEAGGSASTYEQYF
DNA: TGTGCCAGCAGTGAAGCTGGCGGGAGCGCTTCTACCTACGAGCAGTACTTC
size: once
V: TRBV6-1
D: TRBD2
J: TRBJ2-7

CDR3: CASGLYRVDAQPQHF
DNA: TGCGCCAGCGGCCTTTACAGGGTTGACGCTCAGCCCCAGCATTTT
size: once
V: TRBV5-1
D: .
J: TRBJ1-5

CDR3: CASSLRSDYGYTF
DNA: TGTGCCAGCAGCTTGAGATCGGACTATGGCTACACCTTC
size: .
V: TRBV6-6
D: .
J: TRBJ1-2

CDR3: CASSRGQGVVPYGYTF
DNA: TGTGCCAGTAGCCGGGGACAGGGGGTAGTCCCCTATGGCTACACCTTC
size: many
V: TRBV19
D: TRBD1
J: TRBJ1-2

CDR3: CSAEQGPELFF
DNA: TGCAGTGCGGAGCAGGGTCCTGAGCTGTTTTTT
size: once
V: TRBV20-1
D: .
J: TRBJ2-2

CDR3: CASSLQPSWIVGLNEQYF
DNA: TGTGCCAGCAGCCTCCAACCAAGCTGGATTGTGGGGCTGAACGAGCAGTACTTC
size: .
V: TRBV27
D: .
J: TRBJ2-7

CDR3: CASSLAGGAGNTIYF
DNA: TGTGCCAGCAGCTTAGCGGGGGGAGCTGGAAACACCATATATTTT
size: .
V: TRBV7-8
D: .
J: TRBJ1-3

CDR3: CASKSVTGGNQPQHF
DNA: TGTGCCAGTAAAAGCGTGACAGGGGGTAATCAGCCCCAGCATTTT
size: .
V: TRBV19
D: TRBD1
J: TRBJ1-5

CDR3: CASSTETSTDTQYF
DNA: TGTGCCAGTAGTACAGAGACTAGCACAGATACGCAGTATTTT
size: few
V: TRBV19
D: .
J: TRBJ2-3

CDR3: CASRPGLAGSYEQYF
DNA: TGCGCCAGCCGCCCGGGACTAGCGGGGTCCTACGAGCAGTACTTC
size: .
V: TRBV5-1
D: TRBD2
J: TRBJ2-7

CDR3: CSVKTGFFEKLFF
DNA: TGCAGCGTCAAAACAGGGTTCTTCGAAAAACTGTTTTTT
size: .
V: TRBV29-1
D: .
J: TRBJ1-4

CDR3: CASSIGSAGEAFF
DNA: TGTGCCAGTAGTATAGGATCGGCAGGTGAAGCTTTCTTT
size: .
V: TRBV19
D: .
J: TRBJ1-1

CDR3: CASARVVGTEAFF
DNA: TGTGCCAGCGCTCGGGTAGTAGGCACTGAAGCTTTCTTT
size: .
V: TRBV2
D: .
J: TRBJ1-1

CDR3: CASSQVVGEVEAFF
DNA: TGTGCCAGCAGCCAAGTAGTGGGAGAAGTTGAAGCTTTCTTT
size: .
V: TRBV3-1/TRBV3-2
D: .
J: TRBJ1-1

CDR3: CASSYTGGGVTGELFF
DNA: TGCGCCAGCAGCTACACTGGCGGGGGTGTCACCGGGGAGCTGTTTTTT
size: .
V: TRBV5-1
D: TRBD2
J: TRBJ2-2

CDR3: CASSLGGSRGPLHF
DNA: TGTGCCAGCAGCTTAGGAGGGTCTCGGGGACCCCTCCACTTT
size: .
V: TRBV13
D: .
J: TRBJ1-6

CDR3: CSVSLVGTSSGETQYF
DNA: TGCAGCGTTTCCCTCGTGGGGACTAGCTCGGGGGAGACCCAGTACTTC
size: .
V: TRBV29-1
D: TRBD2
J: TRBJ2-5

CDR3: CAISDLLNTEAFF
DNA: TGTGCCATCAGTGATTTATTGAACACTGAAGCTTTCTTT
size: .
V: TRBV10-3
D: .
J: TRBJ1-1

CDR3: CASSQNSGGQETQYF
DNA: TGTGCCAGCAGCCAAAATAGCGGGGGCCAAGAGACCCAGTACTTC
size: few
V: TRBV3-1/TRBV3-2
D: TRBD2
J: TRBJ2-5

CDR3: CASSQDHAGAYVNYGYTF
DNA: TGTGCCAGCAGCCAAGATCATGCAGGGGCGTATGTTAACTATGGCTACACCTTC
size: .
V: TRBV3-1/TRBV3-2
D: .
J: TRBJ1-2

CDR3: CASSPTSAQSNTGELFF
DNA: TGTGCCAGCAGCCCCACTAGCGCCCAATCGAACACCGGGGAGCTGTTTTTT
size: .
V: TRBV2
D: TRBD2
J: TRBJ2-2

CDR3: CASSPPPGQTIYEQYF
DNA: TGTGCCAGCAGCCCACCCCCGGGACAGACAATATACGAGCAGTACTTC
size: .
V: TRBV19
D: TRBD1
J: TRBJ2-7

CDR3: CASSQDRGQRGNTIYF
DNA: TGTGCCAGCAGCCAAGATCGGGGACAGAGAGGAAACACCATATATTTT
size: .
V: TRBV3-1/TRBV3-2
D: TRBD1
J: TRBJ1-3

CDR3: CASSQDPFSGNTIYF
DNA: TGCGCCAGCAGCCAAGATCCGTTCTCTGGAAACACCATATATTTT
size: .
V: TRBV4-3
D: .
J: TRBJ1-3

CDR3: CSASGATTSPGNTGELFF
DNA: TGCAGTGCTAGTGGGGCAACAACAAGTCCAGGGAACACCGGGGAGCTGTTTTTT
size: .
V: TRBV20-1
D: .
J: TRBJ2-2

CDR3: CATSRDTSNQPQHF
DNA: TGTGCCACCAGCAGAGACACATCCAATCAGCCCCAGCATTTT
size: .
V: TRBV15
D: .
J: TRBJ1-5

CDR3: CASSLVRGNEQFF
DNA: TGTGCCAGCAGCTTAGTAAGGGGCAATGAGCAGTTCTTC
size: .
V: TRBV11-1
D: .
J: TRBJ2-1

CDR3: CASSQEGTGGIYNEQFF
DNA: TGTGCCAGCAGCCAAGAAGGGACAGGGGGCATCTACAATGAGCAGTTCTTC
size: once
V: TRBV4-2
D: TRBD1
J: TRBJ2-1

CDR3: CASSLALGGPNTEAFF
DNA: TGTGCCAGCAGCTTGGCCTTAGGAGGACCTAACACTGAAGCTTTCTTT
size: .
V: TRBV5-6
D: .
J: TRBJ1-1

CDR3: CASSPILEGTGRNTIYF
DNA: TGTGCCAGCAGTCCTATATTGGAGGGGACAGGGAGAAACACCATATATTTT
size: few
V: TRBV28
D: TRBD1
J: TRBJ1-3

CDR3: CASSLGDSGNTIYF
DNA: TGCGCCAGCAGCTTGGGGGACTCGGGAAACACCATATATTTT
size: .
V: TRBV5-1
D: .
J: TRBJ1-3

CDR3: CASSKASRHTEAFF
DNA: TGTGCCAGCAGCAAAGCATCCAGGCACACTGAAGCTTTCTTT
size: few
V: TRBV21-1
D: .
J: TRBJ1-1